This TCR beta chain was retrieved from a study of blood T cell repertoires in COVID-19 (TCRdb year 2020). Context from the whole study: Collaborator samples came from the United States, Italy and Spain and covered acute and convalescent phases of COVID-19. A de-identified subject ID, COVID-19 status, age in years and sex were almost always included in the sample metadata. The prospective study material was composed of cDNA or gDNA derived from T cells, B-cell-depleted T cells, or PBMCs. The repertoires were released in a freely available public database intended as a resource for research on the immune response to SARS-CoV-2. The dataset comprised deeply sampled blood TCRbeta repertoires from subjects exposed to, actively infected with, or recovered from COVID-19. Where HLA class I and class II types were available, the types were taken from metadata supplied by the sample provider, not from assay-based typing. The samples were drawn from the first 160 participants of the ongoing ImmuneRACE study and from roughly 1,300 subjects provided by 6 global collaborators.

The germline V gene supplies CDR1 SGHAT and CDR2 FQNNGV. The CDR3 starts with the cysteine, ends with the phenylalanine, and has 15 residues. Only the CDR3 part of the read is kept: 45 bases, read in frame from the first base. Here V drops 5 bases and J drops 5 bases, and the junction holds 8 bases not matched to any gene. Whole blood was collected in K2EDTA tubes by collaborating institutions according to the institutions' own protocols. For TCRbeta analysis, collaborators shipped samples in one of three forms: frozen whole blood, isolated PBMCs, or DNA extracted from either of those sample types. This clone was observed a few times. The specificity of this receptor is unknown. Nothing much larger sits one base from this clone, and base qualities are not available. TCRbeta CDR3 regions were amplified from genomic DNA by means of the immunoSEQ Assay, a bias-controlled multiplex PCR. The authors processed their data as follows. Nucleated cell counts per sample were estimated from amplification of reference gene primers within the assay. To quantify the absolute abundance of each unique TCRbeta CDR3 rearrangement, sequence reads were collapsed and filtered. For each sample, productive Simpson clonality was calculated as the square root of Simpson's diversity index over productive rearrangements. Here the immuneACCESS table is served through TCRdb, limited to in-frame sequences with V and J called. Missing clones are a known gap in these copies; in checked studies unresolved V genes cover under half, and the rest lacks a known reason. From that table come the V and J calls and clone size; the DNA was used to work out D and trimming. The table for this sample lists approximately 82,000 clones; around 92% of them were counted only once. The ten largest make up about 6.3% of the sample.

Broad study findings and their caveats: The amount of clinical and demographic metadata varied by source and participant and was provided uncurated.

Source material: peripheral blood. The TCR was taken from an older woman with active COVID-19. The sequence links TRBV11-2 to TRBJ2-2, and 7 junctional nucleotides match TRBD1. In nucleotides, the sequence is TGTGCCAGCAGCACACGGACAGGCGGAACCGGGGAGCTGTTTTTT. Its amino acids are CASSTRTGGTGELFF.